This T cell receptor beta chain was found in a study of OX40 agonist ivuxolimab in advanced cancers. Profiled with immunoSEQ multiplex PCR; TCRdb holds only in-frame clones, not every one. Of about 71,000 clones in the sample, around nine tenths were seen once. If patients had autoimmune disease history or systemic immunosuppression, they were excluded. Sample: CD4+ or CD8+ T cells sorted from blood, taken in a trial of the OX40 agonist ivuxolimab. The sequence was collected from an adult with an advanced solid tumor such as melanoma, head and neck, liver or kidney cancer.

CDR3 DNA sequence: TGCGCCAGCAGCCAAGCCTGGGGGGGCTCTGGAAACACCATATATTTT. Translated, it gives CASSQAWGGSGNTIYF. The rearrangement uses TRBV4-3 and TRBJ1-3; possible D gene TRBD1, 5 bases. The CDR3 consists of 16 residues. Trimming took 1 base from V and 0 from J, leaving 10 bases between them. Per germline, CDR1 LGHNA and CDR2 YSLEER.